The clone carrying this T cell receptor (beta chain) was seen a few times. Its target is unknown. CDR1 DFQATT and CDR2 SNEGSKA come from the germline V gene (reference sequence). V lost 4 bases, J lost 9 bases, and 9 bases lay in between. The CDR3 has 10 amino acids. This specimen belongs to a study of response to subunit inactivated influenza vaccine. Study-wide findings and caveats: The authors suggested that few new T cells are recruited per seasonal influenza vaccination.

A single record per CDR3 protein comes from TCRdb applying MiXCR to the RT-PCR reads. The sample records fewer than 650,000 distinct CDR3 sequences, over 10% being singletons. The sequence derives from a man aged 50-59 years who received an inactivated influenza vaccine. This sequence joins TRBV20-1 and TRBJ2-5, with D possibly being TRBD2 (5 bases). The specimen was PBMCs from blood, collected roughly 48 days after vaccination. The CDR3 DNA reads as TGCAGTGCTACAGAGGAGGCCCAGTACTTC. Translated, it gives CSATEEAQYF.